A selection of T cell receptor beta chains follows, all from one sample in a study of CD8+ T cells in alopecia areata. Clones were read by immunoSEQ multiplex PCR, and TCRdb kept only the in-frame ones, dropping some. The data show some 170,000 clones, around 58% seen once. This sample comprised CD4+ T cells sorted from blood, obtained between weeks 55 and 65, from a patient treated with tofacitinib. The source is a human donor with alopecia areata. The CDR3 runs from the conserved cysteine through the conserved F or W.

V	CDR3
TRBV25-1	CASSDRQGKGQETQYF
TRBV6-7	CASTHRGGQPQHF
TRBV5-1	CASSGTQGAVNTGELFF
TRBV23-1	CASEWDQTRGSTDTQYF
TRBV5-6	CASSSVDFVYEKLFF
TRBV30	CAWDRQGIYEQYF
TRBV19	CASRQTGGNEQFF
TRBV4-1	CASSQGSGGVFSEQFF
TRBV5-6	CASSRPFTDTQYF
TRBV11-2	CASSLESGNQPQHF
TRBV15	CATSTVRGTAYEQYF
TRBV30	CAWSVRELDNSPLHF
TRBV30	CAWERGGGSPLHF
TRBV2	CASRKDSHEQFF
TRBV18	CASSPPYPNSPLHF
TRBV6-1	CASSAQGALGYEQYF
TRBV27	CASQQAFPLSYEQYF
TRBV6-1	CASSDAELGGYTF
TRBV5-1	CASSLDQGATYEQYF
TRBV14	CASSLPGTLSYNEQFF
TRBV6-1	CASSRTTGVYEQYF
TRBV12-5	CASGSWTDPTNEKLFF
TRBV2	CASTRETNEKLFF
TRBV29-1	CSGGQSYEQYF
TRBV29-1	CSVGQTYEQYF
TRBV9	CASAPLAVPGEQYF
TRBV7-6	CASSLAPRGSASGGDTDTQYF
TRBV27	CASSLRDRANSPLHF
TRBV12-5	CASGLGNGGTGDEQYF
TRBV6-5	CASSYAGGPTDTQYF
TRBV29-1	CSFRPTVNTEAFF
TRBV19	CASSPRGPSFTGELFF
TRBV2	CASRQQGWVQYF
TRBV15	CATSRELTNTEAFF
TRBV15	CATSRDPNTGVNNSPLHF
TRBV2	CASSVTDSPLHF
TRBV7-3	CASSLNPAGAVSPLHF
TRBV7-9	CASSLPGSPLHF
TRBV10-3	CAIRGTGSTYEQYF
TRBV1	CTSSQDRDRECGYTF
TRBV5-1	CASSAGGQETQYF
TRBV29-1	CSARGRFNEKLFF
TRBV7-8	CASSLGVSGGYNEQFF
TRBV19	CASSIVRDSSLNEQFF
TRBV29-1	CSVAGTGGETQYF